This T cell receptor beta chain came from a study of response to subunit inactivated influenza vaccine. Study outcomes and limitations: Seasonal influenza vaccination, on each occasion, was suggested by the authors to recruit few new T cells.

Trimming took off 6 bases at V and 3 bases at J, with 21 bases between the two ends. CDR3 length equals 16 residues. CDR1 is MNHNS, CDR2 SASEGT, per germline. For this clonotype: Its antigen is unidentified.

One entry per CDR3 protein results from TCRdb running MiXCR on the RT-PCR reads. The data hold about 530,000 distinct CDR3 sequences, with approximately 13% observed a single time. The V and J genes are TRBV6-1 and TRBJ2-7, with D perhaps matching TRBD2 (5 bases). The receptor comes from a middle-aged man who received an inactivated influenza vaccine. Source: PBMCs from blood, taken 45 days after vaccination. DNA for the CDR3: TGTGCCAGCAGCAACACGAACCAGCGGCAGAGCTACGAGCAGTACTTC. It specifies CASSNTNQRQSYEQYF.